Listed below are T cell receptor beta chains from one sample, sequenced in a study of blood T cell repertoires in COVID-19. Generated by immunoSEQ multiplex PCR, the TCRdb table keeps only in-frame clones and is missing some. Counted here are about 200,000 clones, around 82% occurring once; the ten biggest clones make up approximately 10%. The sample comprised PBMCs or T cells enriched from blood (not recorded which). These receptor sequences come from a man aged 35-49 years who had recovered from COVID-19. Both conserved end residues are part of each CDR3. The D gene is left open where the match is weak. The size entry is marked missing in some rows and otherwise reads once, few, many or a size class.

clone size: NA
D gene: NA
J gene: TRBJ2-5
V gene: TRBV5-1
CDR3 protein: CASSLSPVTGTGAETQYF
CDR3 DNA: TGCGCCAGCAGCCTCTCCCCGGTAACAGGGACGGGCGCAGAGACCCAGTACTTC

clone size: NA
D gene: TRBD2
J gene: TRBJ2-5
V gene: TRBV7-2
CDR3 protein: CASSSSLAGGILETQYF
CDR3 DNA: TGTGCCAGCAGCTCATCTCTAGCGGGAGGGATTCTAGAGACCCAGTACTTC

clone size: NA
D gene: NA
J gene: TRBJ1-2
V gene: TRBV27
CDR3 protein: CASSPLGGTNYGYTF
CDR3 DNA: TGTGCCAGCAGTCCCCTGGGGGGAACGAACTATGGCTACACCTTC

clone size: NA
D gene: TRBD1
J gene: TRBJ2-3
V gene: TRBV9
CDR3 protein: CASSVVGTDLTDTQYF
CDR3 DNA: TGTGCCAGCAGCGTAGTTGGGACAGACCTCACAGATACGCAGTATTTT

clone size: NA
D gene: NA
J gene: TRBJ1-5
V gene: TRBV2
CDR3 protein: CASSYSNQPQHF
CDR3 DNA: TGTGCCAGCAGTTATAGCAATCAGCCCCAGCATTTT

clone size: NA
D gene: NA
J gene: TRBJ1-2
V gene: TRBV12-3/TRBV12-4
CDR3 protein: CASSLGGRGYTF
CDR3 DNA: TGTGCCAGCAGTTTGGGGGGACGTGGCTACACCTTC

clone size: NA
D gene: NA
J gene: TRBJ1-3
V gene: TRBV12-3/TRBV12-4
CDR3 protein: CASILGGADTIYF
CDR3 DNA: TGTGCCAGCATTCTTGGGGGGGCAGACACCATATATTTT

clone size: NA
D gene: NA
J gene: TRBJ1-2
V gene: TRBV28
CDR3 protein: CASRIGEYYGYTF
CDR3 DNA: TGTGCCAGCAGAATCGGGGAGTATTATGGCTACACCTTC

clone size: NA
D gene: TRBD1
J gene: TRBJ2-3
V gene: TRBV19
CDR3 protein: CASSWQGQGNADTQYF
CDR3 DNA: TGTGCCAGTAGTTGGCAGGGACAGGGGAACGCAGATACGCAGTATTTT

clone size: NA
D gene: TRBD1
J gene: TRBJ2-2
V gene: TRBV28
CDR3 protein: CASSNTGGGGELFF
CDR3 DNA: TGTGCCAGCAGTAATACAGGGGGCGGCGGGGAGCTGTTTTTT

clone size: NA
D gene: NA
J gene: TRBJ2-3
V gene: TRBV19
CDR3 protein: CASRLSYDGALGDTQYF
CDR3 DNA: TGTGCCAGTAGACTATCCTACGACGGAGCCCTAGGAGATACGCAGTATTTT

clone size: few
D gene: NA
J gene: TRBJ2-7
V gene: TRBV9
CDR3 protein: CASSVEPSASYEQYF
CDR3 DNA: TGTGCCAGCAGCGTGGAGCCCTCGGCCTCTTACGAGCAGTACTTC

clone size: NA
D gene: NA
J gene: TRBJ1-5
V gene: TRBV5-8
CDR3 protein: CASSLISYSNQPQHF
CDR3 DNA: TGTGCCAGCAGCTTGATCTCGTATAGCAATCAGCCCCAGCATTTT

clone size: NA
D gene: TRBD1
J gene: TRBJ1-6
V gene: TRBV5-4
CDR3 protein: CASSLPGQGDNSPLHF
CDR3 DNA: TGTGCCAGCAGCTTACCAGGACAGGGCGATAATTCACCCCTCCACTTT

clone size: NA
D gene: TRBD1
J gene: TRBJ1-5
V gene: TRBV19
CDR3 protein: CATEHRGDQPQHF
CDR3 DNA: TGTGCCACCGAACACAGGGGGGATCAGCCCCAGCATTTT

clone size: NA
D gene: NA
J gene: TRBJ2-1
V gene: TRBV5-4
CDR3 protein: CASSLGGLRSYNEQFF
CDR3 DNA: TGTGCCAGCAGCTTGGGAGGCCTTCGCTCCTACAATGAGCAGTTCTTC

clone size: NA
D gene: TRBD2
J gene: TRBJ2-3
V gene: TRBV11-3
CDR3 protein: CASSKGLAATDTQYF
CDR3 DNA: TGTGCCAGCAGCAAAGGACTAGCGGCCACAGATACGCAGTATTTT

clone size: NA
D gene: TRBD1
J gene: TRBJ1-4
V gene: TRBV4-2
CDR3 protein: CASSQDLYRDSSEKLFF
CDR3 DNA: TGTGCCAGCAGCCAAGATCTCTACCGGGACAGTTCCGAAAAACTGTTTTTT

clone size: NA
D gene: TRBD1
J gene: TRBJ1-4
V gene: TRBV6-5
CDR3 protein: CASRPTGGGEKLFF
CDR3 DNA: TGTGCCAGCAGGCCCACAGGGGGCGGTGAAAAACTGTTTTTT

clone size: NA
D gene: NA
J gene: TRBJ2-7
V gene: TRBV7-9
CDR3 protein: CASSLSHWAPYEQYF
CDR3 DNA: TGTGCCAGCAGCTTAAGTCATTGGGCACCCTACGAGCAGTACTTC

clone size: NA
D gene: NA
J gene: TRBJ2-2
V gene: TRBV4-3
CDR3 protein: CASSQDPGVGGDTGELFF
CDR3 DNA: TGCGCCAGCAGCCAAGATCCAGGGGTGGGAGGGGACACCGGGGAGCTGTTTTTT

clone size: NA
D gene: NA
J gene: TRBJ1-4
V gene: TRBV28
CDR3 protein: CASSQRNEKLFF
CDR3 DNA: TGTGCCAGCAGTCAGAGGAATGAAAAACTGTTTTTT

clone size: NA
D gene: NA
J gene: TRBJ2-7
V gene: TRBV6-5
CDR3 protein: CASSLRGPYEQYF
CDR3 DNA: TGTGCCAGCAGTCTCAGGGGCCCCTACGAGCAGTACTTC

clone size: NA
D gene: TRBD1
J gene: TRBJ1-4
V gene: TRBV29-1
CDR3 protein: CSAWGTGSEKLFF
CDR3 DNA: TGCAGCGCCTGGGGGACAGGGAGTGAAAAACTGTTTTTT

clone size: NA
D gene: TRBD2
J gene: TRBJ2-1
V gene: TRBV2
CDR3 protein: CASAGLAGGGEQFF
CDR3 DNA: TGTGCCAGTGCTGGACTAGCGGGAGGGGGCGAGCAGTTCTTC

clone size: NA
D gene: TRBD1
J gene: TRBJ1-1
V gene: TRBV9
CDR3 protein: CASSARQGPASNFFNTEAFF
CDR3 DNA: TGTGCCAGCAGCGCAAGACAGGGGCCTGCCTCCAACTTCTTCAACACTGAAGCTTTCTTT

clone size: NA
D gene: NA
J gene: TRBJ1-6
V gene: TRBV7-8
CDR3 protein: CASSFGGIDSPLHF
CDR3 DNA: TGTGCCAGCAGCTTTGGAGGGATTGATTCACCCCTCCACTTT

clone size: NA
D gene: NA
J gene: TRBJ1-1
V gene: TRBV7-9
CDR3 protein: CASNVPPMNTEAFF
CDR3 DNA: TGTGCCAGCAATGTCCCCCCTATGAACACTGAAGCTTTCTTT